This T cell receptor (beta chain) emerged from a study of blood T cell repertoires in COVID-19 (dated by TCRdb to 2020 to 2022). Context from the whole study: Collaborator samples came from the United States, Italy and Spain and covered acute and convalescent phases of COVID-19. The sample metadata nearly always contained a de-identified subject ID, COVID-19 status, age in years and sex. The dataset comprised deeply sampled blood TCRbeta repertoires from subjects exposed to, actively infected with, or recovered from COVID-19. The samples were drawn from the first 160 participants of the ongoing ImmuneRACE study and from 1,200 or so subjects provided by 6 global collaborators. Where available, HLA class I and class II types were obtained from metadata supplied by the sample provider rather than from assay-based typing. The repertoires were released in a freely available public database meant as a resource for research on the immune response to SARS-CoV-2. The material from the prospective study consisted of cDNA or gDNA derived from T cells, B-cell-depleted T cells, or PBMCs.

Relative to germline, V is missing 4 bases and J is missing 5 bases, with 7 bases of the junction outside any gene match. From a lookup of the germline V gene, CDR1 and CDR2 are MGHRA and YSYEKL. Inclusive of the bounding cysteine and phenylalanine, the CDR3 is 14 residues long. The kept DNA is CDR3 alone, 42 bases in frame from the first base. The immunoSEQ Assay, a bias-controlled multiplex PCR, was used to amplify TCRbeta CDR3 regions from genomic DNA. The paper's processing steps were these. The number of nucleated cells in each sample was estimated from the amplification of reference gene primers within the assay. To quantify the absolute abundance of each unique TCRbeta CDR3 rearrangement, sequence reads were collapsed and filtered. For each sample, productive Simpson clonality was calculated as the square root of Simpson's diversity index across productive rearrangements. TCRdb obtained this table from immuneACCESS and retained in-frame rearrangements with V and J assigned. These tables miss some clones; where compared with another copy, unresolved V genes account for less than half of the shortfall, and the remainder is unexplained. D and trimming come from the DNA, and the V and J calls and clone size come from that table. Counted in this sample were about 210,000 clones; about nine tenths of them appeared once. The ten largest account for over 2% of the sample.

For this clone: Its antigen is still unknown. No much larger clone is present one base from it, and per-base qualities are unavailable.

Participants in the prospective study were enrolled through a virtual design, were aged 18 to 89 years, and lived in roughly 26 United States geographic areas. In the prospective study, participants were assigned to cohorts based on the clinical history participants reported in a screening survey and a study questionnaire. In the prospective study, whole blood, serum and a nasopharyngeal or oropharyngeal swab were collected from each participant by mobile phlebotomists. Prospective study participants could optionally give additional blood draws and questionnaires over a roughly two-month period. Blood samples from the prospective study were shipped frozen or at room temperature prior to DNA extraction. What the authors observed across the whole study: The quantity of clinical and demographic metadata differed by source and by participant and was supplied without curation.

The clonotype originates from a woman aged 40 to 49 with acute COVID-19. The sequence links TRBV4-1 to TRBJ1-1, with 7 central nucleotides matching TRBD1. The sequenced sample was PBMCs or T cells enriched from blood (not recorded which). The CDR3 amino acid sequence is: CASSPSTGRTEAFF. The nucleotide sequence reads as follows: TGCGCCAGCAGCCCTTCGACAGGGAGGACTGAAGCTTTCTTT.